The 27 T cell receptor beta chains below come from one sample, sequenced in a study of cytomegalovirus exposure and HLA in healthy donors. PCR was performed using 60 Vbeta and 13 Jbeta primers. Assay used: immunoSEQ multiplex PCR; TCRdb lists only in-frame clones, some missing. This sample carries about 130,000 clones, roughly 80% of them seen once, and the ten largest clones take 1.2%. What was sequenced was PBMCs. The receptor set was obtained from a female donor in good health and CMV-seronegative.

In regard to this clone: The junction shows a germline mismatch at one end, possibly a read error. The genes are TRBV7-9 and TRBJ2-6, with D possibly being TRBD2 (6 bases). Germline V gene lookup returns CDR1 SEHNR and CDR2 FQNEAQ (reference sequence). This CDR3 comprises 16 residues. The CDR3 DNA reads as TGTTCCAGCAGCCCCTGGGGGGAGGCTGGGGCCAACGTCCTGACTTTC. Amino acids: CSSSPWGEAGANVLTF. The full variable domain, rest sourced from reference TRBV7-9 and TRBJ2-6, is DTGVSQNPRHKITKRGQNVTFRCDPISEHNRLYWYRQTLGQGPEFLTYFQNEAQLEKSRLLSDRFSAERPKGSFSTLEIQRTEQGDSAMYLCSSSPWGEAGANVLTFGAGSRLTVL.

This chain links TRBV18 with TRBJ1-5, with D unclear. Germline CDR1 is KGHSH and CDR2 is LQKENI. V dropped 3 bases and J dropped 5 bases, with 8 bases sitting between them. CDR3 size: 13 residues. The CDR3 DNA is TGTGCCAGCTCACCCAGAACAGATCAGCCCCAGCATTTT. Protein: CASSPRTDQPQHF.

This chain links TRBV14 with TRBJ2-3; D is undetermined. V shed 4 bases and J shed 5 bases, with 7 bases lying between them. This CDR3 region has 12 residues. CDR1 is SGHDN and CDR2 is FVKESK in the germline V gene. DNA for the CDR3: TGTGCCAGCAGCCTTAACAAAGATACGCAGTATTTT. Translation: CASSLNKDTQYF.

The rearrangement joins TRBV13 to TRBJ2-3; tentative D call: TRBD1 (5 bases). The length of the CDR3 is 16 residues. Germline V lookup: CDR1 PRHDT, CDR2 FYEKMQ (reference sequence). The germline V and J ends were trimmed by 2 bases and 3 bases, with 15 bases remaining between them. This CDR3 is CASSLSLGQGTDTQYF. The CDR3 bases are TGTGCCAGCAGCTTATCCTTAGGACAAGGGACAGATACGCAGTATTTT.

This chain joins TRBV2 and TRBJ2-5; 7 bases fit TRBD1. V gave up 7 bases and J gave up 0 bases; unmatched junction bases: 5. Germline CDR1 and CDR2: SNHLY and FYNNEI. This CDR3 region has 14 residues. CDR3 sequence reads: CASTGTEYQETQYF. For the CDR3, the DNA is TGTGCCAGCACCGGGACAGAGTACCAAGAGACCCAGTACTTC.

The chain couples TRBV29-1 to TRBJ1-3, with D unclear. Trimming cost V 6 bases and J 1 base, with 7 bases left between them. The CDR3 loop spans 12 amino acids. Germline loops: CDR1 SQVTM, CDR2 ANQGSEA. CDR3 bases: TGCAGCGTCGACGGGTCTGGAAACACCATATATTTT. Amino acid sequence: CSVDGSGNTIYF.

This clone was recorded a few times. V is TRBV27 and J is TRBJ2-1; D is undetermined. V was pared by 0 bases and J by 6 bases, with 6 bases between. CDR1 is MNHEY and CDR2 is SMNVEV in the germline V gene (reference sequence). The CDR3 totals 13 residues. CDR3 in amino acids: CASSLSTGNEQFF. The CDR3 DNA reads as TGTGCCAGCAGTTTATCGACTGGCAATGAGCAGTTCTTC.

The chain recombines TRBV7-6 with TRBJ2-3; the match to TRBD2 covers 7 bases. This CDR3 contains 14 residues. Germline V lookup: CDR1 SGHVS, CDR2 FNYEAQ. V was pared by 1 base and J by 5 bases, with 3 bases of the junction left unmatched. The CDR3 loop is CASSLGGGEDTQYF. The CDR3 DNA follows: TGTGCCAGCAGCTTAGGCGGGGGAGAAGATACGCAGTATTTT.

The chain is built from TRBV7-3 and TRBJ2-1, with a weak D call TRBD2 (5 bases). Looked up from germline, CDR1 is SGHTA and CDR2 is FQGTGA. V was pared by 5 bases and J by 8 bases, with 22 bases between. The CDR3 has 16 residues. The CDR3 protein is CASSPLPEALVYEQFF. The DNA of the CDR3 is TGTGCCAGCAGCCCCCTTCCGGAGGCCCTGGTTTATGAGCAGTTCTTC.

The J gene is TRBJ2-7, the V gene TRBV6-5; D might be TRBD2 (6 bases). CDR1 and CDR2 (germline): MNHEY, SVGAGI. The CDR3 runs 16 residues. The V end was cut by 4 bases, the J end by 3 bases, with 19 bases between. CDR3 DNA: TGTGCCAGCAGTTTTCGTAGGGACTCGCGAAACTACGAGCAGTACTTC. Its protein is CASSFRRDSRNYEQYF.

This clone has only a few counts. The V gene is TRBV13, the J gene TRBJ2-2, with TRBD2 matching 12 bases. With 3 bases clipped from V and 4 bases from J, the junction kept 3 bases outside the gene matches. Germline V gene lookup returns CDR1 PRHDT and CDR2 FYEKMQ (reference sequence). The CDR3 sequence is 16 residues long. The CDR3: CASSFLAGGPTGELFF. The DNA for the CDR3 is TGTGCCAGCAGCTTCCTAGCGGGAGGGCCCACCGGGGAGCTGTTTTTT.

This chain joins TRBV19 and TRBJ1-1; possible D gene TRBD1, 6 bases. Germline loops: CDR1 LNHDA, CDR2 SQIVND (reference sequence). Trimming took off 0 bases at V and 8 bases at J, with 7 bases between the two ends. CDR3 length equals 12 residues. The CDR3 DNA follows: TGTGCCAGTAGTATAGAAGACAGGGAAGCTTTCTTT. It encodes CASSIEDREAFF.

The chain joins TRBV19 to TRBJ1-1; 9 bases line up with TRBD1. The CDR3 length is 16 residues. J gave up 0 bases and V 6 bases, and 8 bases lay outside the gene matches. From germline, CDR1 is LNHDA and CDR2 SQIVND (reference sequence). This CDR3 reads CASSPNTGGMNTEAFF. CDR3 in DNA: TGTGCCAGTAGCCCAAACACAGGGGGCATGAACACTGAAGCTTTCTTT.

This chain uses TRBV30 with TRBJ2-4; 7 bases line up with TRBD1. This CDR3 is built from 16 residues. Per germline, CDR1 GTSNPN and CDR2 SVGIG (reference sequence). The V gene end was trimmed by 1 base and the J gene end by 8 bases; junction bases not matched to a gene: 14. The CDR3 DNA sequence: TGTGCCTGGAGTGGCCCCCCGACAGGGAAGAATGACATTCAGTACTTC. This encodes CAWSGPPTGKNDIQYF.

The CDR3 sequence is CASSDTGTTDTQYF. The DNA for the CDR3 is TGTGCCAGCAGTGACACAGGGACCACAGATACGCAGTATTTT. The chain is built from TRBV6-1 and TRBJ2-3; D is perhaps TRBD1 (6 bases). The germline V gene encodes CDR1 MNHNS and CDR2 SASEGT. V was pared by 3 bases and J by 2 bases, with 9 bases between. The CDR3 runs to 14 residues.

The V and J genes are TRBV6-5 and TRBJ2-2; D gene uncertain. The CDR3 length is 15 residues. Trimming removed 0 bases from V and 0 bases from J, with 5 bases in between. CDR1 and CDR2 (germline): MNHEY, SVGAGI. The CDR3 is CASSYSGSNTGELFF. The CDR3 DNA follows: TGTGCCAGCAGTTACTCGGGCTCGAACACCGGGGAGCTGTTTTTT.

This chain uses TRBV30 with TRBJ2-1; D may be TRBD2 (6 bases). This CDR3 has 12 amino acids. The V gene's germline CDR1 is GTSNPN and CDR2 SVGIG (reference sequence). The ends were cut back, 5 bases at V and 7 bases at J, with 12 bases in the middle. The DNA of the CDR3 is TGTGCCTGGGGGGGACTCGTTAATGAGCAGTTCTTC. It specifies CAWGGLVNEQFF.

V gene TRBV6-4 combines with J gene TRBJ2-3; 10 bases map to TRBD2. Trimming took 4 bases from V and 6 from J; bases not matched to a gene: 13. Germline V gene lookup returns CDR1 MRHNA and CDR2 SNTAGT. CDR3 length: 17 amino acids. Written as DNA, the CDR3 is TGTGCCAGCAGTGCCGGAATCAGCGGGAGGGCCCCCGATACGCAGTATTTT. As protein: CASSAGISGRAPDTQYF.

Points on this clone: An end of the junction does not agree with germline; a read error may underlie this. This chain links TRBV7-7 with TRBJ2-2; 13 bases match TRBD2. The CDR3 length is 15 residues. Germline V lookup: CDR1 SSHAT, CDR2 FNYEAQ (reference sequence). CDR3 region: CASSLLAGGPGELFF. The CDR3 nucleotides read TGTGCTAGCAGCTTACTAGCGGGGGGGCCCGGGGAGCTGTTTTTT.

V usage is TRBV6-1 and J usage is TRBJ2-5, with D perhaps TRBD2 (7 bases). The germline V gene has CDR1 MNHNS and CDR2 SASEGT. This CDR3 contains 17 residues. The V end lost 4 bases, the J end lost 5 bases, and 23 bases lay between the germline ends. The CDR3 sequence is CASSGKLGGAWGETQYF. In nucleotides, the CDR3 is TGTGCCAGCAGTGGAAAGTTGGGGGGGGCATGGGGGGAGACCCAGTACTTC.

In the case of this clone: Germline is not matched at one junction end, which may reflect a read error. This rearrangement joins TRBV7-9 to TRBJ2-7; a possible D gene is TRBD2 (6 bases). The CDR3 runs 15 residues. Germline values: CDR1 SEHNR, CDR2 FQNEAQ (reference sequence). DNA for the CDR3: TGTTCCAGCAGCCCGGCGGGGCTTAGCTCCTACGAGCAGTACTTC. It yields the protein CSSSPAGLSSYEQYF.

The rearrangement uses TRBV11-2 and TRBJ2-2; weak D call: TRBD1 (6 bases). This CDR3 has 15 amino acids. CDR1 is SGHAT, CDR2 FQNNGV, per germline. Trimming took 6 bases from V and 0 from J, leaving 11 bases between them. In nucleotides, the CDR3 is TGTGCCAGCAGTAACGGACAGTCGAACACCGGGGAGCTGTTTTTT. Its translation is CASSNGQSNTGELFF.

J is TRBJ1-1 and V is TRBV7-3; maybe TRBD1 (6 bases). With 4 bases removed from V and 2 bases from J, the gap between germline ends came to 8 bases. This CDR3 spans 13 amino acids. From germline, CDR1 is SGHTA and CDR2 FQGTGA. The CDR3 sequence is CASSSDRNTEAFF. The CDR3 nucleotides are TGTGCCAGCAGCTCGGACAGAAACACTGAAGCTTTCTTT.

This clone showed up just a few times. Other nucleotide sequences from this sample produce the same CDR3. The CDR3 loop is CASSISGVGSTDTQYF. In DNA form, the CDR3 reads TGTGCCAGTAGTATAAGCGGGGTTGGTAGCACAGATACGCAGTATTTT. The chain carries TRBV19 and TRBJ2-3; 7 nucleotides align to TRBD2. V gave up 2 bases and J gave up 0 bases; unmatched junction bases: 5. CDR1 is LNHDA, CDR2 SQIVND, per germline (reference sequence). The CDR3 is 16 residues long.

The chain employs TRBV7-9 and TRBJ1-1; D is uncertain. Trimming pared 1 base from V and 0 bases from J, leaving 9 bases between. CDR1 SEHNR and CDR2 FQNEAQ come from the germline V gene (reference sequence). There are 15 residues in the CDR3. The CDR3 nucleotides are TGTGCCAGCAGCTTAGAGCTGCGGCTGAACACTGAAGCTTTCTTT. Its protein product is CASSLELRLNTEAFF.

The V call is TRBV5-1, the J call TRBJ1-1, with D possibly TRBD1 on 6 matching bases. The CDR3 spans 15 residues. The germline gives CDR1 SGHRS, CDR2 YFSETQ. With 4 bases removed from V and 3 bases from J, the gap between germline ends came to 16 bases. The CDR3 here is CASSPEGGRDTEAFF. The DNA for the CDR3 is TGCGCCAGCAGCCCGGAAGGGGGGAGGGACACTGAAGCTTTCTTT.

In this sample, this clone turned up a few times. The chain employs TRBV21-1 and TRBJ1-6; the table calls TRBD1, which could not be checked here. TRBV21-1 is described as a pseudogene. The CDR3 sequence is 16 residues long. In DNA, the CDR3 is TGTGCCAGCAGCAGACAGGGGGCGGCCAGGAATTCACCCCTCCACTTT. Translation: CASSRQGAARNSPLHF.